This TCR beta chain was obtained from a study of CD8+CD57+ T cells in acquired aplastic anemia (dated by TCRdb to about 2018). Turning to the overall study: A mean of about 3.2 ug of DNA, ranging from about 0.2 to 27.4 ug, was extracted from sorted CD4+ and CD8+ cells. For healthy donor samples, the average read count was about 10 million for CD4+ cells and approximately 11 million for CD8+ cells.

This clonotype was counted many times. No cognate antigen has been identified for it. No per-base quality is available; no much larger clone lies one base away. What the research found in general, with its limitations: Between patients and healthy controls, no significant difference in CD8+ Simpson's diversity was found (P=0.060). Twenty-nine CD8+ CDR3 sequences were found in both patients and controls but appeared to be highly expressed in patients and within the immunodominant clones of the patients.

In this study, sorted CD4+ and CD8+ T cells from the blood of healthy subjects and of severe aplastic anemia patients had their TCR repertoires deep-sequenced. Ficoll-Paque density gradient centrifugation was used to isolate peripheral blood mononuclear cells. Before DNA extraction, CD4+ and CD8+ T cells were sorted with FACS or magnetic beads. The CDR3 holds 14 amino acids from the cysteine to the phenylalanine. Only the CDR3 region is kept as DNA, spanning 42 bases read in frame from base 1. In the germline V gene, CDR1 corresponds to MGHRA and CDR2 to YSYEKL. Trimming at the junction amounts to 4 bases on V and 4 bases on J, and the germline ends lie 13 bases apart. TCR beta VDJ combination and CDR3 sequence profiling used genomic DNA as the template. An Illumina HiSeq 2000 was the platform used for TCR repertoire sequencing. The study's own analysis went as follows. TRBV/TRBJ rearrangement plots, CDR3 size and DJ length profiles, and Simpson's diversity index were used to assess repertoires. The immunodominant clone was defined as the most abundant DNA sequence in deep sequencing data. CDR3 amino acid sequences were checked for sharing between subjects and were compared against published repertoires and the VDJdb database. Using fastp at Q25 and MiXCR, TCRdb reprocessed the public reads and kept productive beta chains. Entries are consolidated by CDR3 protein sequence, retaining the most common genes and DNA. TCRdb's processing, not the study's, gives the V and J calls here. The sample contains about 220,000 distinct CDR3 sequences, almost 35% of them found a single time. The ten largest clones capture around 1.1% of the sample.

The sequence was collected from a human donor in good health, serving as a control. Sequencing was carried out using sorted CD4+, CD8+, or CD8+CD57+ T cells (not recorded which) from PBMCs. Recombination joined TRBV4-1 with TRBJ1-2; a weak D assignment points to TRBD1 (5 bases agree). The CDR3 reads CASSPTRRGYGYTF. The DNA is as follows: TGCGCCAGCAGCCCCACCCGAAGGGGCTATGGCTACACCTTC.